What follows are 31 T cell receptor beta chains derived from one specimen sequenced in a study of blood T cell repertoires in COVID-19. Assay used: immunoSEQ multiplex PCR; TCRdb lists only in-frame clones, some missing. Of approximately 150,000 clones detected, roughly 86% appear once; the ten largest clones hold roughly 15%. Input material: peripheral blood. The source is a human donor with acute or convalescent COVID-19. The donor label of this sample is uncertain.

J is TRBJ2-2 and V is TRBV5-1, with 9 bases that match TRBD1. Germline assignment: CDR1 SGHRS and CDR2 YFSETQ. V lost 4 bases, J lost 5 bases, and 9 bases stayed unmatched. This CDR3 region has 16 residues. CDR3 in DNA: TGCGCCAGCAGCCTCGGGGACAGGGTTTCTACCGGGGAGCTGTTTTTT. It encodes CASSLGDRVSTGELFF.

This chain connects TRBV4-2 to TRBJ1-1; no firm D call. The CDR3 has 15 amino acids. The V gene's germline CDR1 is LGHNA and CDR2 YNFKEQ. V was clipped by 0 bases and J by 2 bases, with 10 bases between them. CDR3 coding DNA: TGTGCCAGCAGCCAAGATCCCCAGGTCAACACTGAAGCTTTCTTT. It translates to CASSQDPQVNTEAFF.

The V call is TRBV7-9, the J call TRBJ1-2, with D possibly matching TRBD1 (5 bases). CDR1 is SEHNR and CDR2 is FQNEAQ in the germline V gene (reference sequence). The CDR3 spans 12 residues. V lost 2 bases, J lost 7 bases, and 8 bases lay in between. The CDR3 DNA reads TGTGCCAGCAGCTTAAAGACAGCTGGCTACACCTTC. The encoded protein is CASSLKTAGYTF.

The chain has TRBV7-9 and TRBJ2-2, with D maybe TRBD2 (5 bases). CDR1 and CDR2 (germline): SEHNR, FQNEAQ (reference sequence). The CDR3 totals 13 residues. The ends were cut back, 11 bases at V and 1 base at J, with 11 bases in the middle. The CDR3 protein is CAGEQVNTGELFF. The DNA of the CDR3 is TGTGCCGGGGAGCAGGTGAACACCGGGGAGCTGTTTTTT.

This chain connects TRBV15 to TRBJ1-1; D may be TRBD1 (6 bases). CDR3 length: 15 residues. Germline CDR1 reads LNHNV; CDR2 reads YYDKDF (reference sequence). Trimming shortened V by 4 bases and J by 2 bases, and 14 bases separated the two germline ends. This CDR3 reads CATSKSQGANTEAFF. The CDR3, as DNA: TGTGCCACCAGCAAGTCACAGGGCGCAAACACTGAAGCTTTCTTT.

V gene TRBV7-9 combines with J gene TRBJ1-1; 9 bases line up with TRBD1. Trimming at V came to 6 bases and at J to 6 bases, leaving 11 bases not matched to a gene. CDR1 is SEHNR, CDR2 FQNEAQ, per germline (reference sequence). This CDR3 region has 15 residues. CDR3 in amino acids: CASSPGTGYSPEAFF. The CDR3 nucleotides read TGTGCCAGCAGTCCCGGGACAGGGTATTCCCCTGAAGCTTTCTTT.

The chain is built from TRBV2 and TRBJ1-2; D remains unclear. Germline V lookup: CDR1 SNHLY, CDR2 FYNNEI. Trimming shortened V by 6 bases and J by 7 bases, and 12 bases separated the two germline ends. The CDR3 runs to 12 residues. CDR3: CASRGERSGYTF. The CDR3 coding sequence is TGTGCCAGCAGGGGAGAAAGATCTGGCTACACCTTC.

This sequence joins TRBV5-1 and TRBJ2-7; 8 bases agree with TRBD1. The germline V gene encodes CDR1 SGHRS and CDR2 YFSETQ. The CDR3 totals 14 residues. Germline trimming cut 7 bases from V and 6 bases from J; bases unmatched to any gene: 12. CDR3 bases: TGCGCCAGCGGACCCAGGGGGCCTCCATCCGAGCAGTACTTC. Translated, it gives CASGPRGPPSEQYF.

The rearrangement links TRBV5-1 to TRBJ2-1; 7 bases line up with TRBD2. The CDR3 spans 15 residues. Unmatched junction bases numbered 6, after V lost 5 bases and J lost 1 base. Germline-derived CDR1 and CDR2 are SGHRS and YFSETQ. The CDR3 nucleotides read TGCGCCAGCAGTCTTGCGGGGGTATCCTACAATGAGCAGTTCTTC. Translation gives CASSLAGVSYNEQFF.

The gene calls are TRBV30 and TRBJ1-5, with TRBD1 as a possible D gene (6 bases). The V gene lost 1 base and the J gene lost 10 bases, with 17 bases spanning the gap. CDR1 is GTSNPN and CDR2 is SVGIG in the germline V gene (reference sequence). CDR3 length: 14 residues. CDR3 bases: TGTGCCTGGAGTGATGAGGCAGGGGTTCAACCCCAGCATTTT. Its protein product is CAWSDEAGVQPQHF.

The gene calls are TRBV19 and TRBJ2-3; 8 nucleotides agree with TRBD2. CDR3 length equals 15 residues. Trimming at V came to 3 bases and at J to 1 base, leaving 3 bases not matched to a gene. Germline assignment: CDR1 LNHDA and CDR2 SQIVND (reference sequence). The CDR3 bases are TGTGCCAGTAGTATTGGTAGCGGGGGCACAGATACGCAGTATTTT. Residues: CASSIGSGGTDTQYF. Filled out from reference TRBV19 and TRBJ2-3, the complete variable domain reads DGGITQSPKYLFRKEGQNVTLSCEQNLNHDAMYWYRQDPGQGLRLIYYSQIVNDFQKGDIAEGYSVSREKKESFPLTVTSAQKNPTAFYLCASSIGSGGTDTQYFGPGTRLTVL.

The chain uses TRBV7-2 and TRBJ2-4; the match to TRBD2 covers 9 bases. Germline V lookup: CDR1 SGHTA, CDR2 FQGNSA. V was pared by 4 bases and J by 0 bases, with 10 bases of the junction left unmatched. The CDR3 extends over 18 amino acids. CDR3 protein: CASSSDSGGPLAKNIQYF. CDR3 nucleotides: TGTGCCAGCAGCTCAGATAGCGGGGGCCCTCTAGCCAAAAACATTCAGTACTTC.

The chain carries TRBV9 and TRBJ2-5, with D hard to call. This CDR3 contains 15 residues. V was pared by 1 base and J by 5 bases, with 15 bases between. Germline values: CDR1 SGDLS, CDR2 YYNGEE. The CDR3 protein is CASSVLASPAETQYF. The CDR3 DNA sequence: TGTGCCAGCAGCGTATTAGCCAGCCCCGCGGAGACCCAGTACTTC.

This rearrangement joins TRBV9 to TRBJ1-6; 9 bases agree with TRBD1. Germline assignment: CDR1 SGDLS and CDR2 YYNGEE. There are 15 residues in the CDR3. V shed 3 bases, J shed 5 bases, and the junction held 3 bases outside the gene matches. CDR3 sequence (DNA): TGTGCCAGCAGCGCTGGGACAGGGAATAATTCACCCCTCCACTTT. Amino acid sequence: CASSAGTGNNSPLHF.

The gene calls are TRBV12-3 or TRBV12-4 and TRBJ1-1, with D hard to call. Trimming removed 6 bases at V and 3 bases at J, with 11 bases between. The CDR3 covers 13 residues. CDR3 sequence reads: CASRMVEDTEAFF. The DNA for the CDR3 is TGTGCCAGCAGAATGGTTGAGGACACTGAAGCTTTCTTT.

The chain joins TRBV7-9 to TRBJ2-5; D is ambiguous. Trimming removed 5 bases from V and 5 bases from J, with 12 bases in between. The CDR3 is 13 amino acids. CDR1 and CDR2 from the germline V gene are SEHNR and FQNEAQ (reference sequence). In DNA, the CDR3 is TGTGCCAGCAGCCTTGCTCTCGGGGAGACCCAGTACTTC. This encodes CASSLALGETQYF.

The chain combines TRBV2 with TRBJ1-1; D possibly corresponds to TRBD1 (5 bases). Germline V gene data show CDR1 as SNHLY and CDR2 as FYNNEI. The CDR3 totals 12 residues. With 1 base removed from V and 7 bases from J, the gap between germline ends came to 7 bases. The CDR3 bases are TGTGCCAGCAGTGAAGGGACACATGAAGCTTTCTTT. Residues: CASSEGTHEAFF.

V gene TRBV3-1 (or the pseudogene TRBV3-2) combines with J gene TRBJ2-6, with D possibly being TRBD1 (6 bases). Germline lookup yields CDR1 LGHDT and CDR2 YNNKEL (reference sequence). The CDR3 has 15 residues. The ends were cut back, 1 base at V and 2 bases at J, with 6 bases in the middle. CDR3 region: CASSQGTAGANVLTF. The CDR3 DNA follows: TGTGCCAGCAGCCAAGGGACAGCTGGGGCCAACGTCCTGACTTTC.

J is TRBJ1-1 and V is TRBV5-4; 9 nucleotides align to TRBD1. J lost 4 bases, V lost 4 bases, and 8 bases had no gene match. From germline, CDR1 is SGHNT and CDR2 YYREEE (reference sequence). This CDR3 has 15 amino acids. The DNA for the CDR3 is TGTGCCAGCAGCCCCGGACAGGGGATCGGCACTGAAGCTTTCTTT. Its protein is CASSPGQGIGTEAFF. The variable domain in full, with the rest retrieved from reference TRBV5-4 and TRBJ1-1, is ETGVTQSPTHLIKTRGQQVTLRCSSQSGHNTVSWYQQALGQGPQFIFQYYREEENGRGNFPPRFSGLQFPNYSSELNVNALELDDSALYLCASSPGQGIGTEAFFGQGTRLTVV.

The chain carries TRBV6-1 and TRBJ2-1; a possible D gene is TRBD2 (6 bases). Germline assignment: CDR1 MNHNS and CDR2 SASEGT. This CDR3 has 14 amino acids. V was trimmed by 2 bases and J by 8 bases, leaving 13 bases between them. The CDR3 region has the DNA TGTGCCAGCAGTGAAAGTCGGGGGAAGGATGAGCAGTTCTTC. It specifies CASSESRGKDEQFF.

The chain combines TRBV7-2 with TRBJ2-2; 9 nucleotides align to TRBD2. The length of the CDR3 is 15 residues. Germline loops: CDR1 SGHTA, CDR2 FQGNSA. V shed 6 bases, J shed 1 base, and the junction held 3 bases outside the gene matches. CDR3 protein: CASRRGGRNTGELFF. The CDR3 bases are TGTGCCAGCAGGCGGGGGGGCCGGAACACCGGGGAGCTGTTTTTT.

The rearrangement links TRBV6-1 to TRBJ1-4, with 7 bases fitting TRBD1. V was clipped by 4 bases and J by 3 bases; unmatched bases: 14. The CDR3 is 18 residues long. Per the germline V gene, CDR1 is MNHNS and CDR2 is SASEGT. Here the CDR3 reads CASSVSNTKGAANEKLFF. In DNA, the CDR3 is TGTGCCAGCAGTGTATCGAATACTAAGGGGGCGGCTAATGAAAAACTGTTTTTT.

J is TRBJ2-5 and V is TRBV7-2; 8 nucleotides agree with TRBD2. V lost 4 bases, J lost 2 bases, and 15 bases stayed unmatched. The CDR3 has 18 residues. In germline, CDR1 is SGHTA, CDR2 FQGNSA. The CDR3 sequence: CASSSQGTGTSLQETQYF. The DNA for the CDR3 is TGTGCCAGCAGCTCCCAGGGGACCGGGACTAGTCTGCAAGAGACCCAGTACTTC. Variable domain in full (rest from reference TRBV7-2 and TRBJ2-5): GAGVSQSPSNKVTEKGKDVELRCDPISGHTALYWYRQSLGQGLEFLIYFQGNSAPDKSGLPSDRFSAERTGGSVSTLTIQRTQQEDSAVYLCASSSQGTGTSLQETQYFGPGTRLLVL.

The CDR3 here is CASSLTAVSNQPQHF. The CDR3 DNA follows: TGTGCCAGCAGTTTAACAGCAGTGAGCAATCAGCCCCAGCATTTT. J is TRBJ1-5 and V is TRBV27, with D hard to call. The ends were cut back, 2 bases at V and 1 base at J, with 9 bases in the middle. The CDR3 covers 15 residues. Germline V gene data show CDR1 as MNHEY and CDR2 as SMNVEV (reference sequence).

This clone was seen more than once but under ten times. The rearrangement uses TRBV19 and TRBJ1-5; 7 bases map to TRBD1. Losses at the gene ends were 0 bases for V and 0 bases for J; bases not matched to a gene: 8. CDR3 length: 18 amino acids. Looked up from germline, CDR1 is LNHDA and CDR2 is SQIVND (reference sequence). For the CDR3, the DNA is TGTGCCAGTAGTATAGATAGACAGGGTCGGAGTAGCAATCAGCCCCAGCATTTT. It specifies CASSIDRQGRSSNQPQHF.

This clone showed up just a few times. This CDR3 reads CASSFDYLEQYF. CDR3 in DNA: TGTGCCAGCAGTTTTGACTACCTCGAGCAGTACTTC. The chain recombines TRBV2 with TRBJ2-7; tentative D call: TRBD2 (5 bases). Germline V gives CDR1 SNHLY, CDR2 FYNNEI. Trimming stripped 5 bases from V and 6 bases from J, with 11 bases between. CDR3 length: 12 amino acids.

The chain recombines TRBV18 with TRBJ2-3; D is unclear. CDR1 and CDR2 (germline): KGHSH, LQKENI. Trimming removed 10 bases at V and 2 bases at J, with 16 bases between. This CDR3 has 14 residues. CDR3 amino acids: CATSPGRNTDTQYF. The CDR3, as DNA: TGTGCCACGAGCCCAGGCAGAAACACAGATACGCAGTATTTT.

For the CDR3, the DNA is TGTGCCAGCAGCTTTTCTGGCAGTTCCTCCTACGAGCAGTACTTC. This translates into CASSFSGSSSYEQYF. The genes are TRBV11-2 and TRBJ2-7, with D hard to call. The V gene lost 3 bases and the J gene lost 0 bases, with 12 bases spanning the gap. The germline gives CDR1 SGHAT, CDR2 FQNNGV. There are 15 residues in the CDR3. The whole variable domain, filled in from reference TRBV11-2 and TRBJ2-7, reads EAGVAQSPRYKIIEKRQSVAFWCNPISGHATLYWYQQILGQGPKLLIQFQNNGVVDDSQLPKDRFSAERLKGVDSTLKIQPAKLEDSAVYLCASSFSGSSSYEQYFGPGTRLTVT.

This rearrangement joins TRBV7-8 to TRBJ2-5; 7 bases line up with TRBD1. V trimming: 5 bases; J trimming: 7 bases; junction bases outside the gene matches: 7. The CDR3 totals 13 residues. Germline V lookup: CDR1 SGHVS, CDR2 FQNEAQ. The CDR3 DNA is TGTGCCAGCAGCCCAGACAGGGCCGGGACCCAGTACTTC. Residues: CASSPDRAGTQYF. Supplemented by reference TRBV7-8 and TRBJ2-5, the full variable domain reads GAGVSQSPRYKVAKRGQDVALRCDPISGHVSLFWYQQALGQGPEFLTYFQNEAQLDKSGLPSDRFFAERPEGSVSTLKIQRTQQEDSAVYLCASSPDRAGTQYFGPGTRLLVL.

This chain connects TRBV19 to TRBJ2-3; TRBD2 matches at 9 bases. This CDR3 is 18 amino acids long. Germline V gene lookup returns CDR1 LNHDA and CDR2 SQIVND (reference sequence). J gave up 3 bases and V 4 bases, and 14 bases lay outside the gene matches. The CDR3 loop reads CASSTTVPSGASTDTQYF. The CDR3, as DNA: TGTGCCAGTAGTACGACGGTCCCTAGCGGGGCCTCTACAGATACGCAGTATTTT.

The DNA for the CDR3 is TGTGCCAGCAGCGTACAAAGCGGGGGGCTCCAAGAGACCCAGTACTTC. Residues: CASSVQSGGLQETQYF. V and J are TRBV9 and TRBJ2-5; TRBD2 matches at 9 bases. This CDR3 region has 16 residues. Unmatched junction bases numbered 5, after V lost 1 base and J lost 1 base. Germline V gene lookup returns CDR1 SGDLS and CDR2 YYNGEE.